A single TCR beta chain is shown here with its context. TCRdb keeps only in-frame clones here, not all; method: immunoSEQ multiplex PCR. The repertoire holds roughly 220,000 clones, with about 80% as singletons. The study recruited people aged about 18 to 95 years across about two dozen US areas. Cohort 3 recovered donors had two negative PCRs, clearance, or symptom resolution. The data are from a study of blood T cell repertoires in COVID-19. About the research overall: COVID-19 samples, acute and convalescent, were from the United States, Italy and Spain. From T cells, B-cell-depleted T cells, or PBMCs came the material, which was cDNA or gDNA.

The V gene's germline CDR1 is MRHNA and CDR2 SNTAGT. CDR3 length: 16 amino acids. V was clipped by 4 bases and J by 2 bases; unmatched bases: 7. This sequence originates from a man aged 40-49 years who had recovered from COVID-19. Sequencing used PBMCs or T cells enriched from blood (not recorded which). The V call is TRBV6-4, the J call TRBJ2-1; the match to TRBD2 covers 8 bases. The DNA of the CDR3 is TGTGCCAGCAGTGGTCAACTAGCGGCTGCCTACAATGAGCAGTTCTTC. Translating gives CASSGQLAAAYNEQFF.